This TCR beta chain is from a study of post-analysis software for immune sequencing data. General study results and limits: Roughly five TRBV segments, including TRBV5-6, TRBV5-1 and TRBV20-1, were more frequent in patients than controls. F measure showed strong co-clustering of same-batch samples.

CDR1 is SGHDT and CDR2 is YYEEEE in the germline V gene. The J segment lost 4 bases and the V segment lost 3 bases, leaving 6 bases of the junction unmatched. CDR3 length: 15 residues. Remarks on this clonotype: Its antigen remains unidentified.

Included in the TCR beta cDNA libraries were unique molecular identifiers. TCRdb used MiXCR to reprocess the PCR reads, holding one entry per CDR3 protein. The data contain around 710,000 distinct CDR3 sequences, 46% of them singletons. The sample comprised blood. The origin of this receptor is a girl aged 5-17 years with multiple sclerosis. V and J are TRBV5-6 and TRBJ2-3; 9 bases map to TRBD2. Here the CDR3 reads CASSSGLARADTQYF. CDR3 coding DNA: TGTGCCAGCAGCTCGGGACTAGCCCGCGCAGATACGCAGTATTTT.